The following is a TCR beta chain sequence with its context. The PCR employed 60 Vbeta primers together with 13 Jbeta primers. Using immunoSEQ multiplex PCR, the repertoire was profiled, and TCRdb retains in-frame clones only, with some absent. The sample yields 70,000 to 80,000 clones, almost 85% seen once. The data were taken from a study of cytomegalovirus exposure and HLA in healthy donors. V lost 4 bases and J lost 0, with 17 bases in between. The CDR3 is 16 amino acids. Germline V gene lookup returns CDR1 SGDLS and CDR2 YYNGEE. The clonotype comes from a man between 18 and 35 years old in good health and CMV-seronegative. Sequenced input: PBMCs. The rearrangement joins TRBV9 to TRBJ2-7, with D possibly TRBD2 on 6 matching bases. This chain's CDR3 is CASSQTPRDDSYEQYF. The CDR3 DNA reads as TGTGCCAGCAGCCAAACGCCGCGGGATGACTCCTACGAGCAGTACTTC.